This T cell receptor beta chain was recovered during a study of cytomegalovirus exposure and HLA in healthy donors. These donors were members of the approximately 110-subject validation cohort, a group separate from the approximately 670-subject first cohort. Only in-frame clones appear in the TCRdb table, and some are missing; sequencing was by immunoSEQ multiplex PCR. Among 150,000 to 200,000 clones, around 85% were seen once, and the ten largest hold approximately 15%. Study results and caveats: The study flagged some 170 TCR beta chains as cytomegalovirus-associated. It was reported that the classifier diagnosed cytomegalovirus status with high specificity and sensitivity in both the original and validation cohorts.

Only a few counts were recorded for this clone. Its target is unknown. Sequencing input: PBMCs. The receptor comes from a man aged 18 to 29 in good health and CMV-seropositive.

CDR3 amino acids: CASSRGGSSSSYEQYF. The CDR3 DNA is TGTGCCAGCAGCAGAGGGGGATCTAGCAGCTCCTACGAGCAGTACTTC. The chain uses TRBV5-4 and TRBJ2-7; D perhaps matches TRBD1 (6 bases). The V gene's germline CDR1 is SGHNT and CDR2 YYREEE (reference sequence). Trimming pared 4 bases from V and 0 bases from J, leaving 17 bases between. CDR3 size: 16 residues. Together with reference TRBV5-4 and TRBJ2-7, the CDR3 gives the full variable domain: ETGVTQSPTHLIKTRGQQVTLRCSSQSGHNTVSWYQQALGQGPQFIFQYYREEENGRGNFPPRFSGLQFPNYSSELNVNALELDDSALYLCASSRGGSSSSYEQYFGPGTRLTVT.